The clone carrying this T cell receptor (beta chain) was recorded at least ten times. The data were taken from a study of molecular identifiers for immune sequencing clone quantification. The trim removed 5 bases at V and 2 bases at J, leaving 7 bases unmatched. This CDR3 has 15 residues. CDR1 is MNHNS, CDR2 SASEGT, per germline. Library preparation followed earlier protocols using designated TCR primers. TCRdb called the PCR reads again in MiXCR, with one record for every CDR3 protein. This sample has 65,000 or so distinct CDR3 sequences, with roughly 18% found just once. The sequencing sample was made of naive CD8+ T cells from blood, with Jurkat cell RNA spiked in. This sample's subset: FACS-sorted CD8+CD4-CCR7+CD45RA+ naive T cells. The TCR originated in a human donor in good health. Some libraries in this study had Jurkat cell RNA spiked in. The chain has TRBV6-1 and TRBJ2-3; 7 bases are a match to TRBD1. CDR3 sequence (DNA): TGTGCCAGCAGTAGACAGGGTCTACCCACAGATACGCAGTATTTT. This codes for CASSRQGLPTDTQYF.